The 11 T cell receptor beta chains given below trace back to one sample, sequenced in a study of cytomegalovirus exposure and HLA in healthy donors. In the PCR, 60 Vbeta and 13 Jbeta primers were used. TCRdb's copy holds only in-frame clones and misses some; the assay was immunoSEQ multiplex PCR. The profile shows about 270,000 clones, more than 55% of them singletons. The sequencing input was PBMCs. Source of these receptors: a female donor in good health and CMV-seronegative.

This CDR3 reads CASSTGPTYEQYF. The DNA for the CDR3 is TGTGCCAGCAGCACAGGACCCACCTACGAGCAGTACTTC. The genes are TRBV7-2 and TRBJ2-5, with D possibly being TRBD1 (5 bases). The J call could be wrong; TRBJ2-7 is a better fit for the DNA end. The CDR3 length is 13 residues. Germline values: CDR1 SGHTA, CDR2 FQGNSA.

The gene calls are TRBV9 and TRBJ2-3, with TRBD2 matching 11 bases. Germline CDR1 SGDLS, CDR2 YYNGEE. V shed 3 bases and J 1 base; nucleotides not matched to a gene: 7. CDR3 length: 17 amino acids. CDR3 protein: CASSAGLAGGRTDTQYF. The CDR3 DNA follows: TGTGCCAGCAGCGCGGGCCTAGCGGGAGGCCGCACAGATACGCAGTATTTT.

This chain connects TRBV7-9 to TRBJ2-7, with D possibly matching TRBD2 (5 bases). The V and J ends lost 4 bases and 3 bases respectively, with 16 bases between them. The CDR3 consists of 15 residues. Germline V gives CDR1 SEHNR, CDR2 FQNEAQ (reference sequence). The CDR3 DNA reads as TGTGCCAGCAGCTCCCTAGGCCTTGGAGGCTACGAGCAGTACTTC. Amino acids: CASSSLGLGGYEQYF.

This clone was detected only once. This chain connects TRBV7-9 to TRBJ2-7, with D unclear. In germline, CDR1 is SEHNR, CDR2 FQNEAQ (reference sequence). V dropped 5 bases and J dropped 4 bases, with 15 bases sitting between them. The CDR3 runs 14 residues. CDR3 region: CASSPLSEAYEQYF. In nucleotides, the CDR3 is TGTGCCAGCAGCCCCCTCTCCGAGGCGTACGAGCAGTACTTC. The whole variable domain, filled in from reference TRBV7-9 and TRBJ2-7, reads DTGVSQNPRHKITKRGQNVTFRCDPISEHNRLYWYRQTLGQGPEFLTYFQNEAQLEKSRLLSDRFSAERPKGSFSTLEIQRTEQGDSAMYLCASSPLSEAYEQYFGPGTRLTVT.

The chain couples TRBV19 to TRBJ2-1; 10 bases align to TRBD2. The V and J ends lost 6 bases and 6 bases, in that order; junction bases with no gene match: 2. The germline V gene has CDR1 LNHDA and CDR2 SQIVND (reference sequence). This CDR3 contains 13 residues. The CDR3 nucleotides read TGTGCCAGTAGGCTAGCGGGAGCCAATGAGCAGTTCTTC. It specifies CASRLAGANEQFF.

The CDR3 region has the DNA TGCGCCAGCAGCCCCATTACAGGGGTGGAGACCCAGTACTTC. Its protein product is CASSPITGVETQYF. The chain uses TRBV5-1 and TRBJ2-5; 7 nucleotides agree with TRBD1. Per germline, CDR1 SGHRS and CDR2 YFSETQ. J was trimmed by 5 bases and V by 4 bases; bases with no gene match: 8. The length of the CDR3 is 14 residues.

The CDR3 coding sequence is TGTGCCAGCAGGCGCGTGGGACAGGTTCGTGGAAAACTGTTTTTT. Amino acids: CASRRVGQVRGKLFF. This sequence joins TRBV7-2 and TRBJ1-4; 8 bases line up with TRBD1. The V gene's germline CDR1 is SGHTA and CDR2 FQGNSA. V trimming: 6 bases; J trimming: 10 bases; junction bases outside the gene matches: 13. CDR3 size: 15 residues.

CDR3 coding DNA: TGTGCCAGCAGGCCTATTAGCCCGTCTATGGGAGCAAGATCTAGCACAGATACGCAGTATTTT. Residues: CASRPISPSMGARSSTDTQYF. J is TRBJ2-3 and V is TRBV27, with a tentative D call TRBD2 (5 bases). Germline V gene lookup returns CDR1 MNHEY and CDR2 SMNVEV (reference sequence). The CDR3 is made up of 21 amino acids. The V end was cut by 6 bases, the J end by 0 bases, with 31 bases between.

The CDR3 reads CASSLGAGQGAYEQYF. CDR3 sequence (DNA): TGCGCCAGCAGCTTGGGGGCTGGACAGGGGGCGTACGAGCAGTACTTC. This chain links TRBV5-1 with TRBJ2-7; 11 bases line up with TRBD1. The V gene's germline CDR1 is SGHRS and CDR2 YFSETQ. The V gene end was trimmed by 0 bases and the J gene end by 4 bases; junction bases not matched to a gene: 6. This CDR3 contains 16 residues.

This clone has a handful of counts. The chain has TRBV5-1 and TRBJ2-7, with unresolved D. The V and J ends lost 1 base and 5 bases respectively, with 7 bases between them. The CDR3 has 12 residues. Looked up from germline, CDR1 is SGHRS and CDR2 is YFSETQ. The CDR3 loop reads CASSLLADEQYF. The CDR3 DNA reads TGCGCCAGCAGCTTGTTGGCGGACGAGCAGTACTTC.

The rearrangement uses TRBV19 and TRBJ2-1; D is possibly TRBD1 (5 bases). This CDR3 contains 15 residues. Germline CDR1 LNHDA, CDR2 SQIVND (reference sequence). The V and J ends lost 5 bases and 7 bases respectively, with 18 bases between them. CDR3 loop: CASSLAGPAGNEQFF. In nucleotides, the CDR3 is TGTGCCAGTAGTCTGGCAGGGCCGGCAGGGAATGAGCAGTTCTTC.